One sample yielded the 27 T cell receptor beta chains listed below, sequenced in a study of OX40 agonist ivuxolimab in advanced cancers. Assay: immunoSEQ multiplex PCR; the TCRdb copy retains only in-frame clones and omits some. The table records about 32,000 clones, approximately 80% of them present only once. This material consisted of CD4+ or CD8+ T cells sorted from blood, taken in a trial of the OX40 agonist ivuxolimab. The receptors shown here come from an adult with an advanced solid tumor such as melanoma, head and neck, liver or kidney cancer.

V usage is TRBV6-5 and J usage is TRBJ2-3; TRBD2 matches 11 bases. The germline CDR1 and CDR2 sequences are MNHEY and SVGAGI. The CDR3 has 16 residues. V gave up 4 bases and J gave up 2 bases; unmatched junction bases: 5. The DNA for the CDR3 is TGTGCCAGCAGTTCGTTAGCGGGGGGGACCACAGATACGCAGTATTTT. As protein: CASSSLAGGTTDTQYF.

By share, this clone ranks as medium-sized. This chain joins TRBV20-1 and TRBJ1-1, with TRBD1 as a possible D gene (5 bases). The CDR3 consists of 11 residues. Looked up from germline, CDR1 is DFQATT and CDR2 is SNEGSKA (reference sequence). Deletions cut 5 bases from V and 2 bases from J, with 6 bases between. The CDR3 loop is CSARDNTEAFF. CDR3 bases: TGCAGTGCTCGGGACAACACTGAAGCTTTCTTT.

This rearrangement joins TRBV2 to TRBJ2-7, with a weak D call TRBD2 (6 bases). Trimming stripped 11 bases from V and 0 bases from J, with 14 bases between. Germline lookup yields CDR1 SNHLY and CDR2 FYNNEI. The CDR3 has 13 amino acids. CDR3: CAGRGLSSYEQYF. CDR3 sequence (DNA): TGTGCCGGAAGGGGACTCTCCTCCTACGAGCAGTACTTC.

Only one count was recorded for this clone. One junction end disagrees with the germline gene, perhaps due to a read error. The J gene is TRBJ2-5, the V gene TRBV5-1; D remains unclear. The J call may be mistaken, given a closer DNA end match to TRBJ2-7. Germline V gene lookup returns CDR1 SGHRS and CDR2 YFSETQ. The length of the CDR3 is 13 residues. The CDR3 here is CVSSFSPDYEQYF. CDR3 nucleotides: TGCGTCAGCAGCTTTAGCCCAGACTACGAGCAGTACTTC.

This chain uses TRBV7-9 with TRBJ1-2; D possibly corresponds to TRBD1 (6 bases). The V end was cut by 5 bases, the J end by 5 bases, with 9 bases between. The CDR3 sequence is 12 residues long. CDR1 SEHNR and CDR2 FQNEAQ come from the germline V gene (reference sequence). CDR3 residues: CASSVTGYGYTF. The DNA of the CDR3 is TGTGCCAGCAGCGTCACAGGGTATGGCTACACCTTC.

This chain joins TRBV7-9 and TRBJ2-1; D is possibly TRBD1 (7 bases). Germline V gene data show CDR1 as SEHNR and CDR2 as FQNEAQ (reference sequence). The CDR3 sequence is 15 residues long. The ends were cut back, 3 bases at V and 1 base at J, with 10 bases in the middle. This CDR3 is CASSFAGGSYNEQFF. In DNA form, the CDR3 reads TGTGCCAGCAGCTTCGCAGGGGGGTCCTACAATGAGCAGTTCTTC.

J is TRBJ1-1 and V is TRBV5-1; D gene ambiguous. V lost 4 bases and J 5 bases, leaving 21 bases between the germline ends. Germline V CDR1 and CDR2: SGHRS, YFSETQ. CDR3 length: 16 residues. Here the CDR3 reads CASSPGGSGGWTEAFF. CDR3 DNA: TGCGCCAGCAGCCCGGGTGGGTCGGGAGGGTGGACTGAAGCTTTCTTT.

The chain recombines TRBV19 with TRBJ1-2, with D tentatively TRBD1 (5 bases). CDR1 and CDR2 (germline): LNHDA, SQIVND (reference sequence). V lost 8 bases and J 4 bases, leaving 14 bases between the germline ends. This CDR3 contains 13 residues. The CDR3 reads CASSTTDTYGYTF. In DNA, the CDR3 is TGTGCCAGTTCAACGACAGACACCTATGGCTACACCTTC.

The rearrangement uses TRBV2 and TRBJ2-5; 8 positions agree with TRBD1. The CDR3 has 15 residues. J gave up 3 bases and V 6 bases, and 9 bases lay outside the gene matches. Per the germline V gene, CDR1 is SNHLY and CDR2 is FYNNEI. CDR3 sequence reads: CASRRTGWGEETQYF. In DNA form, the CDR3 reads TGTGCCAGCAGACGGACAGGGTGGGGGGAAGAGACCCAGTACTTC.

As DNA, the CDR3 is TGTGCCAGCAGCTTAGATATCAATTCACCCCTCCACTTT. Its translation is CASSLDINSPLHF. This rearrangement joins TRBV11-2 to TRBJ1-6; no clear D gene. CDR1 and CDR2 (germline): SGHAT, FQNNGV. The CDR3 is 13 amino acids. The V end lost 0 bases, the J end lost 7 bases, and 4 bases lay between the germline ends.

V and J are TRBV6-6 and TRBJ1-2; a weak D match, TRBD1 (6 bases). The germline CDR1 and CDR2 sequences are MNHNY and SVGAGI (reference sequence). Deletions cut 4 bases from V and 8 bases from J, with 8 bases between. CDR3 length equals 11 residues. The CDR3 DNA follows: TGTGCCAGCAGTTCCACAGGGGGCTACACCTTC. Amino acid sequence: CASSSTGGYTF.

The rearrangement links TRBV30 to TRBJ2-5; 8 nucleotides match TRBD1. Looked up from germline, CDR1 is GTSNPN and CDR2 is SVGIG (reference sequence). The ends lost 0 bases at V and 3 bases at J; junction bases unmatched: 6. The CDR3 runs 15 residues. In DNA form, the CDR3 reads TGTGCCTGGAGTGTAGGGCAGGGGGCTGAAGAGACCCAGTACTTC. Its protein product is CAWSVGQGAEETQYF. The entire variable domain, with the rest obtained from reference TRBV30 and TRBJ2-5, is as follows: SQTIHQWPATLVQPVGSPLSLECTVEGTSNPNLYWYRQAAGRGLQLLFYSVGIGQISSEVPQNLSASRPQDRQFILSSKKLLLSDSGFYLCAWSVGQGAEETQYFGPGTRLLVL.

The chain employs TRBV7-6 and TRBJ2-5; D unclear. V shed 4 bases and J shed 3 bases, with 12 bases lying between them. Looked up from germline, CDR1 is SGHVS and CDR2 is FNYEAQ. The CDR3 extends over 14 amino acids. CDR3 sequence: CASSSQLFKETQYF. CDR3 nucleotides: TGTGCCAGCAGCTCCCAGCTCTTCAAAGAGACCCAGTACTTC.

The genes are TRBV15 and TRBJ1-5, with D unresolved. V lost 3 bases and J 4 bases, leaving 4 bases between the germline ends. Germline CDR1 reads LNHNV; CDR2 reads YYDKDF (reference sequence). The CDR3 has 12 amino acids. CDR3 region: CATSSPNQPQHF. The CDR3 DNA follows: TGTGCCACCAGCAGCCCTAATCAGCCCCAGCATTTT.

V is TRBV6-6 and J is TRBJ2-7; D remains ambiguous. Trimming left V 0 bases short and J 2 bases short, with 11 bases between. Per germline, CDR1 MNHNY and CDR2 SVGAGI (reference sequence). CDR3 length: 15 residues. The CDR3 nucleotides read TGTGCCAGCAGTTACTCGGCCCGAGCCCCCTACGAGCAGTACTTC. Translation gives CASSYSARAPYEQYF.

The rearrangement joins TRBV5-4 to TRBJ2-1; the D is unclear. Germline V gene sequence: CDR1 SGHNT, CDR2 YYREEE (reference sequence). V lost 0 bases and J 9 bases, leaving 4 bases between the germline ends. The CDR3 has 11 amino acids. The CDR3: CASSLGVEQFF. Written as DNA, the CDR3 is TGTGCCAGCAGCTTGGGAGTTGAGCAGTTCTTC.

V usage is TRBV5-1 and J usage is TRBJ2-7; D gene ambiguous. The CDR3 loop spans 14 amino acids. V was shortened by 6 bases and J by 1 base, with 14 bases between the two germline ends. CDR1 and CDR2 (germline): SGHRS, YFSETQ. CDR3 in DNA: TGCGCCAGCAAACCCCAGACAAGTTCCTACGAGCAGTACTTC. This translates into CASKPQTSSYEQYF.

The CDR3 DNA follows: TGTGCCAGCAGTAAAGGGTTCACCGGGGAGCTGTTTTTT. Its protein is CASSKGFTGELFF. The chain joins TRBV9 to TRBJ2-2; D gene uncertain. Germline lookup yields CDR1 SGDLS and CDR2 YYNGEE. The CDR3 is 13 amino acids. The V and J ends lost 5 bases and 4 bases respectively, with 9 bases between them.

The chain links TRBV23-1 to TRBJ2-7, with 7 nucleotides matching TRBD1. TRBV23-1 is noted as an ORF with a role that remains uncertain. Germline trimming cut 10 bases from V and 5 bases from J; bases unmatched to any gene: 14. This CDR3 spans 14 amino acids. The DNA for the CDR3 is TGCGCCACCATACCGGGACAGTGTCGCCACGAGCAGTACGTC. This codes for CATIPGQCRHEQYV.

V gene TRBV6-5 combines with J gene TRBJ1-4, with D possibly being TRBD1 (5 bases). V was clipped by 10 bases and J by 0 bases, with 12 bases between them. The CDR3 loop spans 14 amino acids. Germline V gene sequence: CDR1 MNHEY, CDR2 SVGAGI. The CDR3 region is CAIGDRTTNEKLFF. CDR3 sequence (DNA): TGTGCCATCGGGGACCGAACAACTAATGAAAAACTGTTTTTT.

In nucleotides, the CDR3 is TGTGCCAGCGGGTACAATGAGCAGTTCTTC. Its protein product is CASGYNEQFF. V is TRBV7-9 and J is TRBJ2-1; D unclear. The CDR3 consists of 10 residues. The V and J ends lost 8 bases and 4 bases respectively, with 3 bases between them. Germline-derived CDR1 and CDR2 are SEHNR and FQNEAQ (reference sequence).

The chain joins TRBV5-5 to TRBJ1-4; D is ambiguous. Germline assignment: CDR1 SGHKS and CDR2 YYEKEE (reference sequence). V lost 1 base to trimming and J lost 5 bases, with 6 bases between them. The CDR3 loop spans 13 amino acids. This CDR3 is CASSLRGNEKLFF. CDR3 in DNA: TGTGCCAGCAGCTTGAGAGGGAATGAAAAACTGTTTTTT.

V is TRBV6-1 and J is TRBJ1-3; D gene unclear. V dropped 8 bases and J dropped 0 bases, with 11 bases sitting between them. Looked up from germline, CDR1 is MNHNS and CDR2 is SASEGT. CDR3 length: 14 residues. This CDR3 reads CASALWDSGNTIYF. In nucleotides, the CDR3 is TGTGCCAGCGCCCTCTGGGACTCTGGAAACACCATATATTTT.

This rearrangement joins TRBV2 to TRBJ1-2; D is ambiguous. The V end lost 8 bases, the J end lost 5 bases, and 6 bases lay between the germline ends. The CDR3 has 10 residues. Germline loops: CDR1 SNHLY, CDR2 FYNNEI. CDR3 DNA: TGTGCCAGCGGGGAATATGGCTACACCTTC. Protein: CASGEYGYTF.

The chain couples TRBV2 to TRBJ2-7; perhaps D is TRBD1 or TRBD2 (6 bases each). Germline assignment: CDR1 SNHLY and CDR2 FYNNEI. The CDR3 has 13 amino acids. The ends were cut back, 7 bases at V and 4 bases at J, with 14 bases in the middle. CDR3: CASKGGPTYEQYV. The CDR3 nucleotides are TGTGCCAGCAAGGGGGGACCCACGTACGAGCAGTACGTC.

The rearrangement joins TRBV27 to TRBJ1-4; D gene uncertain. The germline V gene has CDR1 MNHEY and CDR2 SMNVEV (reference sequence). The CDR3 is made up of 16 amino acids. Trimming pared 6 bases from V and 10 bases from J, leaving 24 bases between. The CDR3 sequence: CASSPLRRGNEGKLFF. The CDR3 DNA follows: TGTGCCAGCAGCCCTCTCAGGCGAGGGAATGAGGGAAAACTGTTTTTT.

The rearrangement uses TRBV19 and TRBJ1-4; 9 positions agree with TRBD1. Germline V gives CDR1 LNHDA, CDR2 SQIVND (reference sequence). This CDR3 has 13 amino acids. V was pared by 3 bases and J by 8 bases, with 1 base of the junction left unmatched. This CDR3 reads CASSMTGGEKLFF. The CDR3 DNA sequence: TGTGCCAGTAGTATGACAGGGGGGGAAAAACTGTTTTTT.